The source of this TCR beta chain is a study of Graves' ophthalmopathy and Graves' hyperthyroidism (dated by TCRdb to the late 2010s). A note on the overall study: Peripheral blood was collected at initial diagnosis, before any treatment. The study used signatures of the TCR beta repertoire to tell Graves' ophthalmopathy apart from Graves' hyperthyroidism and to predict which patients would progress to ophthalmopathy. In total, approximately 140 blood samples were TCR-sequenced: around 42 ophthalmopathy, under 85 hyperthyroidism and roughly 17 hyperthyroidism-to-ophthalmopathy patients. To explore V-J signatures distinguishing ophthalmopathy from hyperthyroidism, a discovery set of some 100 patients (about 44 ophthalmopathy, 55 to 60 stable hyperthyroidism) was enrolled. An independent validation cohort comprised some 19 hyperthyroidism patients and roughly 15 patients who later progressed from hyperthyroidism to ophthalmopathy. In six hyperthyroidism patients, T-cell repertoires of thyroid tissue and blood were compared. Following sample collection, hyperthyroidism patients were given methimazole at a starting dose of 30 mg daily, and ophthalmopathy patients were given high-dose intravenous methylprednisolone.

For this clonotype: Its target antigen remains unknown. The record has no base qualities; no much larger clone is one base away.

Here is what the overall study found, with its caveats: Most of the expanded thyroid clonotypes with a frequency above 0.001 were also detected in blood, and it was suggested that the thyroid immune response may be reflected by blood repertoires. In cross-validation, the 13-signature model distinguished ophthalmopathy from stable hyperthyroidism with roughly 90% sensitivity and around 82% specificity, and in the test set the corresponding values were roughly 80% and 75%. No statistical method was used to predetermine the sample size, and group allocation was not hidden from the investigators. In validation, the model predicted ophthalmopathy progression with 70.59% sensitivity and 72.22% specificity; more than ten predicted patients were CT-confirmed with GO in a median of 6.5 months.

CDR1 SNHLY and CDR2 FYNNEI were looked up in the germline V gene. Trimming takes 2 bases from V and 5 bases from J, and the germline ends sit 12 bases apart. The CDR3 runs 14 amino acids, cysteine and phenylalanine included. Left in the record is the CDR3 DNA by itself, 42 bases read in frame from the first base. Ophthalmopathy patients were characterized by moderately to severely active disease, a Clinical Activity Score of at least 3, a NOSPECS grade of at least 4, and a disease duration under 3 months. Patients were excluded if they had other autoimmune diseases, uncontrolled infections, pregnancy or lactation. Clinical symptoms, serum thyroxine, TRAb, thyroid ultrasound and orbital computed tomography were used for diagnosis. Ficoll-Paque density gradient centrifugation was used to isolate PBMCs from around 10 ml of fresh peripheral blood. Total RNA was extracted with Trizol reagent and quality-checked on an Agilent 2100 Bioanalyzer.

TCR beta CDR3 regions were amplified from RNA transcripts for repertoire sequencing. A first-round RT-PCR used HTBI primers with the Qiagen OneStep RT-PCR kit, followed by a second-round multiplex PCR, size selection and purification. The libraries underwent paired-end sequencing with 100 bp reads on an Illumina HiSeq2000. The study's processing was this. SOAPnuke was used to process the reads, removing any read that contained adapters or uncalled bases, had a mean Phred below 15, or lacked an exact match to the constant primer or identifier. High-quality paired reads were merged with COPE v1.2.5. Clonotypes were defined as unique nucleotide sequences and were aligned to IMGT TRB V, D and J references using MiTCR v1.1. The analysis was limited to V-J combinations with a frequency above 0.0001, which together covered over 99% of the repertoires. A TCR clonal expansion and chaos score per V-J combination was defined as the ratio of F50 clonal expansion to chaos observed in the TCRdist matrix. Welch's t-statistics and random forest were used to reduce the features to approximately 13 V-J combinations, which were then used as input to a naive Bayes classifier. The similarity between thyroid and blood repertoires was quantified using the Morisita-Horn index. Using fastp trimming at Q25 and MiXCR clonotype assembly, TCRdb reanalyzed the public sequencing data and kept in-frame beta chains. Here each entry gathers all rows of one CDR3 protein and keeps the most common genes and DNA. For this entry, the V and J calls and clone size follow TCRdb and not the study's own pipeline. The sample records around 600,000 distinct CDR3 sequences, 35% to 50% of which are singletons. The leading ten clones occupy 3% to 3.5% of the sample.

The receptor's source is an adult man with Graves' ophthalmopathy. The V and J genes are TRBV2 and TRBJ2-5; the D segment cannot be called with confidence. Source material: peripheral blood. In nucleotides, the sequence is TGTGCCAGCAGTGAAAATGGGTTACGGGAGACCCAGTACTTC. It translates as CASSENGLRETQYF.